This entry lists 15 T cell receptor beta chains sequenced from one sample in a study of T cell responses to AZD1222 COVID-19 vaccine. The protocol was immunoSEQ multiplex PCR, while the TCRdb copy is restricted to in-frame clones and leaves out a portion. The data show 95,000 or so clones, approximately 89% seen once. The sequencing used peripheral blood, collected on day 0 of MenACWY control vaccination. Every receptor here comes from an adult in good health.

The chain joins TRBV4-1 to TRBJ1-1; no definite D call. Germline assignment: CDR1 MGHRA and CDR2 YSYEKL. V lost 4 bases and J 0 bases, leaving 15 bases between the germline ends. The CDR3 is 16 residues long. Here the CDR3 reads CASSPSLGRMNTEAFF. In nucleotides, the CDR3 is TGCGCCAGCAGCCCTTCCCTCGGTCGGATGAACACTGAAGCTTTCTTT.

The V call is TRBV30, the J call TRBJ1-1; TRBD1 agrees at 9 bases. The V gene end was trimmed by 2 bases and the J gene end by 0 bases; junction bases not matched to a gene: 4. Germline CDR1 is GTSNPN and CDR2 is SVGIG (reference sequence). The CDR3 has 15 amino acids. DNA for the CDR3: TGTGCCTGGAGTCGACAGGGGGGCATGAACACTGAAGCTTTCTTT. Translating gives CAWSRQGGMNTEAFF.

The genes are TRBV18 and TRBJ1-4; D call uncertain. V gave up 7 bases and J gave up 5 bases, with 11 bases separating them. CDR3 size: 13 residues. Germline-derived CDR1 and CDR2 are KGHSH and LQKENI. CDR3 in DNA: TGTGCCAGCTGCAGAACAAGAAATGAAAAACTGTTTTTT. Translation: CASCRTRNEKLFF.

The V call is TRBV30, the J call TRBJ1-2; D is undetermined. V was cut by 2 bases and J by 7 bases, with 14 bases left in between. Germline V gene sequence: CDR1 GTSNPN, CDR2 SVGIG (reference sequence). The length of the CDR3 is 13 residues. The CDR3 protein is CAWSRSGSSGYTF. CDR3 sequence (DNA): TGTGCCTGGAGTCGCAGCGGGTCTAGTGGCTACACCTTC.

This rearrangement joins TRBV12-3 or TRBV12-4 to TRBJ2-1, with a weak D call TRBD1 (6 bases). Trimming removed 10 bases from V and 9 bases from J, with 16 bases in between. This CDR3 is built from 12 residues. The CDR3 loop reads CATRRGNGEQFF. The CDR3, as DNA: TGTGCCACCCGAAGGGGGAACGGTGAGCAGTTCTTC.

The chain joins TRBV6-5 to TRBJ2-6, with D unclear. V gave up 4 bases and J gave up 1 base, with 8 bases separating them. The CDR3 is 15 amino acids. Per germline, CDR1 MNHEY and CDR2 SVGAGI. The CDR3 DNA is TGTGCCAGCAGTTCAGGAATATCTGGGGCCAACGTCCTGACTTTC. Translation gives CASSSGISGANVLTF.

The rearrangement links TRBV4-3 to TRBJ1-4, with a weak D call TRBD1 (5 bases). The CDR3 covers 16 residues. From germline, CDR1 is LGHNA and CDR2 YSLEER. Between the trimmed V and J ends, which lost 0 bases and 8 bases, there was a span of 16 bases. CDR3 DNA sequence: TGCGCCAGCAGCCAAGATCGTGGAGGGGATAGGGAAAAACTGTTTTTT. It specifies CASSQDRGGDREKLFF.

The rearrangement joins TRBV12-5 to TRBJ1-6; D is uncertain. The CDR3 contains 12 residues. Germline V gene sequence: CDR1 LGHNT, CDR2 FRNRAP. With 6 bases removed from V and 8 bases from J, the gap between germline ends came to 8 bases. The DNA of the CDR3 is TGTGCTAGTGGAAGGGAATATTCACCCCTCCACTTT. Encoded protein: CASGREYSPLHF.

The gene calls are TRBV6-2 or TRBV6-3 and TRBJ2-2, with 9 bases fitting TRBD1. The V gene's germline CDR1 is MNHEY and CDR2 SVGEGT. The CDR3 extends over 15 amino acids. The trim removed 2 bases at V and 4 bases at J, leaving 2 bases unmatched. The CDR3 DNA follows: TGTGCCAGCAGTTACCGGACAGGGGCCACCGGGGAGCTGTTTTTT. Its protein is CASSYRTGATGELFF.

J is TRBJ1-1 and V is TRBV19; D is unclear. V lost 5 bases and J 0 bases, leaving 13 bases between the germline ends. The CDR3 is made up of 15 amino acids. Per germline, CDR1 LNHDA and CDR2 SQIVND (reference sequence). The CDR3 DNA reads TGTGCCAGTAGTCTTAGCGCAGTCATGAACACTGAAGCTTTCTTT. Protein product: CASSLSAVMNTEAFF.

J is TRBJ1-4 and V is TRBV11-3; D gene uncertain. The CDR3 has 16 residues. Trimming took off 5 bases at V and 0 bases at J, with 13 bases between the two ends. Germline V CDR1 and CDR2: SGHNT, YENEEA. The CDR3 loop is CASSQKGGSTNEKLFF. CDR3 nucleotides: TGTGCCAGCAGCCAAAAGGGCGGGTCAACTAATGAAAAACTGTTTTTT.

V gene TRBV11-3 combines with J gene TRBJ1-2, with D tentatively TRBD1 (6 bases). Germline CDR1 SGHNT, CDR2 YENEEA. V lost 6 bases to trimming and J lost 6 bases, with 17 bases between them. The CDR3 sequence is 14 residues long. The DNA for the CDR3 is TGTGCCAGCAGTTCGACTACAGGGATCGATGGCTACACCTTC. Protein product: CASSSTTGIDGYTF.

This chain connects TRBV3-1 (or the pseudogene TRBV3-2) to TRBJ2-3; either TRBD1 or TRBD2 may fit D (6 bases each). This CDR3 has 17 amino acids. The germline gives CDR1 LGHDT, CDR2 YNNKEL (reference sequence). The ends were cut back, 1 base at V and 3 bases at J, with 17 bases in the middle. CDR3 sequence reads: CASSQVWGAEGTDTQYF. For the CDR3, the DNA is TGTGCCAGCAGCCAAGTTTGGGGGGCCGAAGGAACAGATACGCAGTATTTT.

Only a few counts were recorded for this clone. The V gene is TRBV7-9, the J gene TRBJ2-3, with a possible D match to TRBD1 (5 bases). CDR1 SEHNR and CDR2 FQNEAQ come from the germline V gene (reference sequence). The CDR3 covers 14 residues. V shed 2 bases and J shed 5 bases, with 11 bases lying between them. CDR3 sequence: CASSLRTQGDTQYF. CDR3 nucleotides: TGTGCCAGCAGCTTAAGAACCCAGGGAGATACGCAGTATTTT.

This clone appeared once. The CDR3 region is CASSKGTELMNTEAFF. The DNA of the CDR3 is TGTGCCAGCAGCAAAGGGACAGAGCTTATGAACACTGAAGCTTTCTTT. The chain employs TRBV9 and TRBJ1-1; 7 bases line up with TRBD1. Germline CDR1 is SGDLS and CDR2 is YYNGEE. This CDR3 region has 16 residues. V shed 4 bases and J 0 bases; nucleotides not matched to a gene: 9.